Below, one T cell receptor (beta chain) is given with its context. A Seattle source enrolled patients during active infection and followed them longitudinally. The sample comes from a study of blood T cell repertoires in COVID-19. On the study more broadly: Nucleic acid was either cDNA or gDNA, and it came from T cells, B-cell-depleted T cells, or PBMCs.

Per the study methods: Nucleated cell number was recorded as an estimate derived from reference gene primer amplification. Measured with immunoSEQ multiplex PCR; TCRdb has only the in-frame clones, and not every one. V, J and clone size derive from that table, while D and trimming were established from the DNA sequence. Among 97,000 or so clones listed, approximately 86% were seen once. Looked up from germline, CDR1 is LNHDA and CDR2 is SQIVND (reference sequence). V shed 4 bases and J shed 7 bases, with 17 bases lying between them. The CDR3 has 16 amino acids. The chain carries TRBV19 and TRBJ1-6; D possibly corresponds to TRBD1 (6 bases). The specimen sequenced was peripheral blood. The sequence came from a woman aged 50 to 60 with COVID-19, enrolled during active disease. CDR3 sequence reads: CASSREGDIWNSPLHF. The CDR3 DNA reads as TGTGCCAGTAGTAGGGAGGGGGACATTTGGAATTCACCCCTCCACTTT.